This T cell receptor beta chain was found in a study of T cell repertoires in ileal Crohn's disease. Findings and caveats of the study: Clonal expansions were more frequent in active smokers than non-smokers at surgery. Mucosal expansions were suggested to be mainly CD8 T cells. Clonality above 26.8% at surgery always came with endoscopic recurrence.

Details on this clone: The antigen remains undetermined.

Sequencing used immunoSEQ multiplex PCR; TCRdb keeps in-frame clones, though not all of them. Here the sample spans some 28,000 clones, about 81% being singletons. The CDR3 length is 15 residues. V dropped 0 bases and J dropped 1 base, with 12 bases sitting between them. Per germline, CDR1 GTSNPN and CDR2 SVGIG (reference sequence). The sample consisted of ileal tissue. V is TRBV30 and J is TRBJ1-2; D is perhaps TRBD1 (5 bases). The TCR was taken from an adult with Crohn's disease. The CDR3: CAWSVGPGVNYGYTF. CDR3 DNA sequence: TGTGCCTGGAGTGTAGGGCCGGGGGTTAACTATGGCTACACCTTC. Combining the CDR3 with reference TRBV30 and TRBJ1-2 gives the whole variable domain SQTIHQWPATLVQPVGSPLSLECTVEGTSNPNLYWYRQAAGRGLQLLFYSVGIGQISSEVPQNLSASRPQDRQFILSSKKLLLSDSGFYLCAWSVGPGVNYGYTFGSGTRLTVV.